This T cell receptor (beta chain) stems from a study of control samples from healthy donors and cancer patients. Germline V gene data show CDR1 as MGHDK and CDR2 as SYGVNS. Trimming cost V 8 bases and J 15 bases; bases outside gene matches: 7. The CDR3 contains 11 residues. Sequencing used immunoSEQ multiplex PCR; TCRdb keeps in-frame clones, though not all of them. The profile shows about 120,000 clones, approximately 90% of them singletons. This TCR was sampled from a woman aged 45-65 years in good health. This chain links TRBV25-1 with TRBJ2-1; 10 bases fit TRBD2. Input material: blood. CDR3 sequence reads: CASGTGTSVFF. CDR3 DNA: TGTGCCAGCGGAACCGGGACTAGCGTGTTCTTC.